The source of this TCR beta chain is a study of T-cell memory formation after mild COVID-19 listed by TCRdb under 2021. Study-wide context: TCR sequence clusters from the two donors were found to be largely donor specific. In a couple of donors, T-cell clones that expanded and contracted after mild COVID-19 were tracked by sequencing TCRalpha and TCRbeta repertoires over time. Two young, previously healthy adult volunteers made up the cohort, one male and one female.

PBMCs were isolated by Ficoll-Paque density gradient centrifugation. Broader findings and caveats from the paper: The detection of some responding clones in pre-infection memory suggests that pre-existing cross-reactive memory T cells joined the SARS-CoV-2 response. Only a couple of mild cases were covered by the study, and larger cohorts that include severe cases with pre-infection samples were considered necessary. SARS-CoV-2 specificity of the second-wave clones peaking on day 37 was not confirmed. Balanced CD4/CD8 phenotypes were observed for clones contracting from day 15 to 85, whereas a bias towards CD4+ was observed for a second wave of clones expanding from day 15 to 37. Contracting CD4+ clones appeared mostly in the CM and EM memory subsets, whereas CD8+ clones were enriched in EMRA.

As to this clonotype: Its specific antigen is unknown. The junction differs from germline at one of its ends, possibly a read error.

The CDR3 sequence holds 13 residues, the cysteine and phenylalanine included. CDR3 DNA only is kept here, 39 bases in frame from base 1. CDR1 and CDR2 were assigned from the germline V gene (reference sequence) as SEHNR and FQNEAQ. The sequencer listed for this sample is Illumina NovaSeq 6000. TCRalpha and TCRbeta cDNA libraries were built by 5'RACE with constant-segment primers, adding sample barcodes and unique molecular identifiers. Trizol reagent was used to extract RNA from every sample. The libraries were amplified in two PCR steps, and the second step added a second sample barcode and Illumina TruSeq adapters. The libraries were sequenced on an Illumina NovaSeq using 2 x 150 bp paired-end reads. Under the source paper's analysis protocol: With migec v1.2.7, reads were demultiplexed and then collapsed into UMI-guided consensus sequences. Using mixcr v2.1.11, the UMI consensuses were aligned to TRA and TRB V and J templates and assembled into clonotypes. Clonotypes were classified as expanded or contracted when called significant by both edgeR and NoisET, with noise models trained on biological replicates. For edgeR calls, a false discovery rate-adjusted p below 0.01 and a log2 fold-change threshold of 1 were applied. As an exploratory analysis of dynamics, PCA with hierarchical clustering was applied to max-normalized trajectories of the 1000 most abundant clonotypes. Each responding clone was given a CD4 or CD8 phenotype based on the CD4+ and CD8+ repertoires, which had been sequenced separately. The raw public reads went through TCRdb reprocessing: fastp at Q25, MiXCR clone calling, in-frame beta chains kept. Duplicate CDR3 protein sequences are folded into a single record with the most common DNA and genes. Clone size and V and J calls follow TCRdb, not the original study. The sample yields under 650,000 distinct CDR3 sequences; more than 15% were counted once. Jointly, the top ten make up around 12% of the sample.

Here the chain combines TRBV7-9 and TRBJ2-2; TRBD2 is perhaps the D gene, given 6 matching bases. Input material: PBMCs or a T cell subset sorted from them (not recorded which). The receptor's source is an adult woman who had mild COVID-19 (a few samples of this study predate the infection). The sample titles of this study are shuffled in the database, so cell type and time point are left out; the donor was told from shared clones. The nucleotide sequence reads TGTGCCAGCAGCAGGCAAAACACCGGGGGGCTGTTTTTT. Its protein product is CASSRQNTGGLFF.